This paragraph reports one T cell receptor beta chain. V lost 3 bases and J lost 0; bases outside the gene matches: 1. In germline, CDR1 is MNHEY, CDR2 SVGAGI. This CDR3 region has 14 residues. Data came from immunoSEQ multiplex PCR; TCRdb stores just in-frame clones and leaves some out. The sample holds a few hundred thousand clones, under 80% seen once. These data originate in a study of shared clonotypes between healthy human individuals. Sample: memory CD4+ T cells sorted from blood. Subset noted: CD45RA-negative fraction. The chain recombines TRBV6-5 with TRBJ1-1; 7 nucleotides match TRBD1. The receptor was derived from a man aged 30 to 45 in good health. In DNA form, the CDR3 reads TGTGCCAGCAGTTATGGGACAGTGAACACTGAAGCTTTCTTT. Protein sequence: CASSYGTVNTEAFF.